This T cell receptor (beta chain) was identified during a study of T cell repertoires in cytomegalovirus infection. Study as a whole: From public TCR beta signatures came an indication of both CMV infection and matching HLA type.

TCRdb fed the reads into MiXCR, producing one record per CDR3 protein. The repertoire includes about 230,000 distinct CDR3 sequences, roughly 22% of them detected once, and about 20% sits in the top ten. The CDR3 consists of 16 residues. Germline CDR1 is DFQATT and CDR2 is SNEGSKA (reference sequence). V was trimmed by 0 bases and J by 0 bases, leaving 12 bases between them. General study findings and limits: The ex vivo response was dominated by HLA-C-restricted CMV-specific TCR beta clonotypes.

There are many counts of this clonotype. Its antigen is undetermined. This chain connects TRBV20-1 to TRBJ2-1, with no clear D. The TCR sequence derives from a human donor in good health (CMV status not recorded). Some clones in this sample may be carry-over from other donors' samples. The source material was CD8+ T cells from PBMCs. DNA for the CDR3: TGCAGTGCTAGAGATCGAACCAAGAGCTCCTACAATGAGCAGTTCTTC. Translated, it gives CSARDRTKSSYNEQFF.